A single sample is the source of the 18 T cell receptor beta chains below, sequenced in a study of regulatory T cells in long-lasting Graves disease. Time point reported: persistent/refractory GD, antithyroid drugs over 5 years with positive TRAb. Making the TCR library involved RNA that had been extracted from PBMCs. Researchers made TCR beta libraries by using iRepertoire HTBI primers and running Arm-PCR on CDR3 regions. Via MiXCR, TCRdb re-called the multiplex PCR reads, giving one row per CDR3 protein. Of hundreds of thousands of distinct CDR3 sequences listed, around 20% are singletons. Sequenced material: peripheral blood mononuclear cells (PBMCs), taken when the disease was refractory, from a patient treated with antithyroid drugs. The receptors stem from a female donor with Graves disease.

The rearrangement joins TRBV7-9 to TRBJ2-7; D possibly matches TRBD1 or TRBD2 (5 bases each). CDR3 size: 16 residues. Germline V lookup: CDR1 SEHNR, CDR2 FQNEAQ (reference sequence). V lost 4 bases and J 0 bases, leaving 16 bases between the germline ends. The CDR3 sequence is CASSSIQGARSYEQYF. CDR3 nucleotides: TGTGCCAGCAGCTCCATCCAGGGAGCCCGCTCCTACGAGCAGTACTTC.

This clonotype was recorded many times. The rearrangement joins TRBV28 to TRBJ2-7, with a tentative D call TRBD2 (5 bases). Germline V gene lookup returns CDR1 MDHEN and CDR2 SYDVKM. The CDR3 loop spans 13 amino acids. Trimming stripped 5 bases from V and 2 bases from J, with 10 bases between. CDR3 bases: TGTGCCAGCAGTCCCGGGAACGCCTACGAGCAGTACTTC. Translating gives CASSPGNAYEQYF.

This clonotype was observed at least ten times. V and J are TRBV29-1 and TRBJ1-2, with D unclear. Trimming took 4 bases from V and 8 from J, leaving 11 bases between them. This CDR3 has 11 residues. Germline V CDR1 and CDR2: SQVTM, ANQGSEA. CDR3 region: CSVAEDRGYTF. In nucleotides, the CDR3 is TGCAGCGTTGCCGAAGACCGCGGCTACACCTTC.

This clonotype was found many times. The chain uses TRBV27 and TRBJ2-2; weak D call: TRBD2 (6 bases). The germline CDR1 and CDR2 sequences are MNHEY and SMNVEV (reference sequence). The CDR3 loop spans 16 amino acids. Trimming pared 4 bases from V and 7 bases from J, leaving 19 bases between. The DNA of the CDR3 is TGTGCCAGCAGTTCCAAGGGCGGGAAACTCATCGGGGAGCTGTTTTTT. It translates to CASSSKGGKLIGELFF.

This clonotype was seen at least ten times. This rearrangement joins TRBV9 to TRBJ1-1, with D unclear. The CDR3 is 12 residues long. CDR1 SGDLS and CDR2 YYNGEE come from the germline V gene. Trimming removed 3 bases from V and 5 bases from J, with 8 bases in between. The CDR3 spells CASSELVTEAFF. CDR3 DNA: TGTGCCAGCAGCGAGCTTGTAACTGAAGCTTTCTTT.

The V call is TRBV30, the J call TRBJ2-7; 7 positions match TRBD1. V was clipped by 6 bases and J by 2 bases; unmatched bases: 7. Germline lookup yields CDR1 GTSNPN and CDR2 SVGIG (reference sequence). The CDR3 covers 13 residues. CDR3 nucleotide sequence: TGTGCCTGCGACAGGGCCCTCCCCTACGAGCAGTACTTC. Its protein product is CACDRALPYEQYF.

Notes on this clonotype: This could be a read error, since a much larger clone is one nucleotide away. The gene calls are TRBV12-3 or TRBV12-4 and TRBJ1-1; D perhaps matches TRBD1 (6 bases). This CDR3 is 14 amino acids long. The CDR3 DNA sequence: TGTGCCGGCAGTTCCCGAGGGGGTGGGACTGAAGCTTTCTTT. Amino acids: CAGSSRGGGTEAFF.

This clonotype was counted many times. The genes are TRBV28 and TRBJ2-4, with 15 positions matching TRBD2. Germline trimming cut 5 bases from V and 4 bases from J; bases unmatched to any gene: 15. Germline-derived CDR1 and CDR2 are MDHEN and SYDVKM. The CDR3 is 20 amino acids. CDR3 DNA sequence: TGTGCCAGCAGTCCGAGGACTAGCGGGAGGGCCGGGGTGGTGAAAAACATTCAGTACTTC. It is translated as CASSPRTSGRAGVVKNIQYF.

This chain links TRBV5-6 with TRBJ1-4; 10 bases are a match to TRBD1. Trimming removed 4 bases from V and 8 bases from J; junction bases left unmatched: 11. The CDR3 has 16 residues. Germline assignment: CDR1 SGHDT and CDR2 YYEEEE. The CDR3 here is CASSRPGTGEGEKLFF. The CDR3, as DNA: TGTGCCAGCAGCCGTCCCGGGACAGGGGAGGGAGAAAAACTGTTTTTT. Complete variable domain (other parts from reference TRBV5-6 and TRBJ1-4): DAGVTQSPTHLIKTRGQQVTLRCSPKSGHDTVSWYQQALGQGPQFIFQYYEEEERQRGNFPDRFSGHQFPNYSSELNVNALLLGDSALYLCASSRPGTGEGEKLFFGSGTQLSVL.

This clonotype was observed many times. V usage is TRBV6-5 and J usage is TRBJ1-1; D possibly corresponds to TRBD1 (6 bases). Germline loops: CDR1 MNHEY, CDR2 SVGAGI. This CDR3 is 16 amino acids long. The ends were cut back, 2 bases at V and 2 bases at J, with 15 bases in the middle. This CDR3 reads CASSYPRGGGNTEAFF. As DNA, the CDR3 is TGTGCCAGCAGTTACCCCCGAGGAGGGGGAAACACTGAAGCTTTCTTT.

This clonotype was detected many times. This chain links TRBV27 with TRBJ1-1, with a possible D match to TRBD1 (5 bases). Germline values: CDR1 MNHEY, CDR2 SMNVEV (reference sequence). V dropped 5 bases and J dropped 4 bases, with 14 bases sitting between them. CDR3 length: 14 amino acids. The CDR3 DNA follows: TGTGCCAGCAGTCTCCGGGGCAGGGTCACTGAAGCTTTCTTT. Translated, it gives CASSLRGRVTEAFF.

For this clonotype: This sequence may be a read error, since a much larger clone differs from it by one base. The chain is built from TRBV20-1 and TRBJ1-5; TRBD1 is a possible D gene (6 bases). CDR1 DFQATT and CDR2 SNEGSKA come from the germline V gene (reference sequence). The CDR3 length is 13 residues. V shed 8 bases and J shed 6 bases, with 17 bases lying between them. The CDR3 coding sequence is TGCAGTTCCCGAAAGGGGGTCAGTCAGCCCCAGCATTTT. Residues: CSSRKGVSQPQHF.

This clonotype was seen many times. The J gene is TRBJ1-6, the V gene TRBV11-1, with TRBD1 identical over 7 bases. Germline V gene sequence: CDR1 SGHAT, CDR2 FQDESV (reference sequence). V gave up 1 base and J gave up 7 bases; unmatched junction bases: 1. This CDR3 has 14 residues. CDR3 loop: CASSLGDRNSPLHF. The CDR3 bases are TGTGCCAGCAGCTTAGGGGACAGAAATTCACCCCTCCACTTT.

This clonotype was observed at least ten times. The CDR3, as DNA: TGTGCCAGCAGTGAAGCGCTTGTGGCTGGACAAACTGGGGAGACCCAGTACTTC. It translates to CASSEALVAGQTGETQYF. The rearrangement joins TRBV2 to TRBJ2-5, with D perhaps TRBD1 (5 bases). V shed 0 bases and J shed 5 bases, with 22 bases lying between them. There are 18 residues in the CDR3. The germline V gene encodes CDR1 SNHLY and CDR2 FYNNEI.

The J gene is TRBJ1-2, the V gene TRBV19; no definite D call. Germline V gives CDR1 LNHDA, CDR2 SQIVND (reference sequence). Deletions cut 3 bases from V and 4 bases from J, with 12 bases between. This CDR3 spans 14 amino acids. CDR3 DNA sequence: TGTGCCAGTAGTATCCCGGGGATCTCCTATGGCTACACCTTC. This translates into CASSIPGISYGYTF. The full variable domain, in which reference TRBV19 and TRBJ1-2 provide the parts outside the CDR3, is DGGITQSPKYLFRKEGQNVTLSCEQNLNHDAMYWYRQDPGQGLRLIYYSQIVNDFQKGDIAEGYSVSREKKESFPLTVTSAQKNPTAFYLCASSIPGISYGYTFGSGTRLTVV.

This clonotype was seen repeatedly, ten times or more. The chain carries TRBV12-3 or TRBV12-4 and TRBJ2-4, with TRBD2 as a possible D gene (5 bases). The CDR3 is 13 amino acids. V was cut by 3 bases and J by 12 bases, with 15 bases left in between. CDR3 bases: TGTGCCAGCAGTTTGGCCCCCGGTGAGGGTCAGTACTTC. Its protein is CASSLAPGEGQYF.

The CDR3 DNA is TGTGCCAGCAGGCGGACTAGCGGGGTCACAGATACGCAGTATTTT. Its protein is CASRRTSGVTDTQYF. The V gene is TRBV27, the J gene TRBJ2-3; 12 positions match TRBD2. Per germline, CDR1 MNHEY and CDR2 SMNVEV (reference sequence). The J segment lost 2 bases and the V segment lost 6 bases, leaving 3 bases of the junction unmatched. The CDR3 contains 15 residues.

The genes are TRBV7-2 and TRBJ2-6, with D hard to call. From germline, CDR1 is SGHTA and CDR2 FQGNSA. This CDR3 has 14 amino acids. V dropped 7 bases and J dropped 4 bases, with 11 bases sitting between them. CDR3 nucleotide sequence: TGTGCCAGCAATTGGGGATCCGGGGCCAACGTCCTGACTTTC. It encodes CASNWGSGANVLTF.